The 18 T cell receptor beta chains below come from one sample, sequenced in a study of cytotoxic CD8 clonotypes in ibrutinib-treated CLL. The method was immunoSEQ multiplex PCR; TCRdb's version includes in-frame clones alone and lacks a portion of them. The repertoire includes hundreds of thousands of clones, over 55% of them detected once, and approximately 6% sits in the top ten. Specimen: PBMCs, collected after 36 months of ibrutinib treatment. These receptor sequences come from a human donor with chronic lymphocytic leukemia.

The chain joins TRBV11-2 to TRBJ2-7; maybe TRBD1 (5 bases). The CDR3 is 12 residues long. V was pared by 1 base and J by 9 bases, with 10 bases between. The V gene's germline CDR1 is SGHAT and CDR2 FQNNGV. CDR3 nucleotide sequence: TGTGCCAGCAGCTTAGTCCGCAGGGCGCAGTACTTC. It is translated as CASSLVRRAQYF.

V is TRBV29-1 and J is TRBJ2-7; D is possibly TRBD2 (7 bases). The germline V gene encodes CDR1 SQVTM and CDR2 ANQGSEA. The CDR3 runs 17 residues. V was cut by 4 bases and J by 3 bases, with 25 bases left in between. CDR3 coding DNA: TGCAGCGTTGCGGGGGGCTCGGTAATATCGGCCCTCTACGAGCAGTACTTC. Protein: CSVAGGSVISALYEQYF.

The rearrangement uses TRBV5-1 and TRBJ2-3; D gene ambiguous. Germline values: CDR1 SGHRS, CDR2 YFSETQ. CDR3 length: 12 residues. V was trimmed by 5 bases and J by 0 bases, leaving 4 bases between them. For the CDR3, the DNA is TGCGCCAGCAGACCAAGCACAGATACGCAGTATTTT. Residues: CASRPSTDTQYF. Together with reference TRBV5-1 and TRBJ2-3, the CDR3 gives the full variable domain: KAGVTQTPRYLIKTRGQQVTLSCSPISGHRSVSWYQQTPGQGLQFLFEYFSETQRNKGNFPGRFSGRQFSNSRSEMNVSTLELGDSALYLCASRPSTDTQYFGPGTRLTVL.

V usage is TRBV7-9 and J usage is TRBJ2-1, with 10 bases that match TRBD2. The ends lost 6 bases at V and 7 bases at J; junction bases unmatched: 3. Germline V gene sequence: CDR1 SEHNR, CDR2 FQNEAQ (reference sequence). The CDR3 length is 13 residues. In nucleotides, the CDR3 is TGTGCCAGCAGGGCTAGCGGGAGTAATGAGCAGTTCTTC. Its protein is CASRASGSNEQFF.

V is TRBV15 and J is TRBJ1-5; D is undetermined. This CDR3 comprises 12 residues. V was pared by 0 bases and J by 7 bases, with 4 bases between. Germline V gene sequence: CDR1 LNHNV, CDR2 YYDKDF (reference sequence). The CDR3 sequence is CATSRDRQPQHF. The CDR3 region has the DNA TGTGCCACCAGCAGAGATCGGCAGCCCCAGCATTTT. The full variable domain, in which reference TRBV15 and TRBJ1-5 provide the parts outside the CDR3, is DAMVIQNPRYQVTQFGKPVTLSCSQTLNHNVMYWYQQKSSQAPKLLFHYYDKDFNNEADTPDNFQSRRPNTSFCFLDIRSPGLGDTAMYLCATSRDRQPQHFGDGTRLSIL.

The chain uses TRBV9 and TRBJ2-2, with TRBD1 matching 8 bases. Germline lookup yields CDR1 SGDLS and CDR2 YYNGEE. The CDR3 is made up of 15 amino acids. J lost 7 bases, V lost 0 bases, and 5 bases had no gene match. The CDR3 sequence is CASSVAQGAVGELFF. In DNA, the CDR3 is TGTGCCAGCAGCGTAGCCCAGGGGGCGGTCGGGGAGCTGTTTTTT.

The chain carries TRBV7-6 and TRBJ1-3; D not certain. CDR1 is SGHVS, CDR2 FNYEAQ, per germline. Trimming took off 2 bases at V and 3 bases at J, with 11 bases between the two ends. This CDR3 is 15 amino acids long. CDR3 in DNA: TGTGCCAGCAGCTTATCTCCAGTGGGTGGAAACACCATATATTTT. Its translation: CASSLSPVGGNTIYF.

The chain links TRBV19 to TRBJ1-4; no reliable D call. V lost 9 bases and J lost 5, with 22 bases in between. This CDR3 has 16 residues. Looked up from germline, CDR1 is LNHDA and CDR2 is SQIVND (reference sequence). The CDR3 nucleotides are TGTGCCAGCCACCCGGGATTAAGTTTGGGGAATGAAAAACTGTTTTTT. This encodes CASHPGLSLGNEKLFF.

The chain has TRBV6-6 and TRBJ2-1; D gene uncertain. V gave up 0 bases and J gave up 7 bases, with 10 bases separating them. Per the germline V gene, CDR1 is MNHNY and CDR2 is SVGAGI (reference sequence). This CDR3 is built from 14 residues. The CDR3 sequence: CASSYSGLRNEQFF. The CDR3 DNA is TGTGCCAGCAGTTACTCAGGGCTGAGAAATGAGCAGTTCTTC.

V and J are TRBV6-5 and TRBJ1-3, with D possibly being TRBD1 (6 bases). This CDR3 region has 13 residues. V was shortened by 2 bases and J by 9 bases, with 11 bases between the two germline ends. Germline V gene sequence: CDR1 MNHEY, CDR2 SVGAGI. In DNA form, the CDR3 reads TGTGCCAGCAGTTACAACACAGGGCGCACCATATATTTT. It is translated as CASSYNTGRTIYF.

The V gene is TRBV9, the J gene TRBJ2-3; TRBD2 is a possible D gene (7 bases). V gave up 4 bases and J gave up 6 bases, with 21 bases separating them. Germline V gene sequence: CDR1 SGDLS, CDR2 YYNGEE. This CDR3 comprises 16 residues. The CDR3 DNA sequence: TGTGCCAGCAGCCGACTAGGGTCGGGGGGCGTGGATACGCAGTATTTT. This translates into CASSRLGSGGVDTQYF.

Turning to this clone: This sample also contains other DNA sequences that code for the same CDR3. This chain connects TRBV5-1 to TRBJ1-1, with TRBD1 identical over 8 bases. CDR1 is SGHRS, CDR2 YFSETQ, per germline. V gave up 4 bases and J gave up 5 bases; unmatched junction bases: 7. This CDR3 has 14 residues. The CDR3: CASSTQGAGTEAFF. The CDR3 DNA is TGCGCCAGCAGCACCCAGGGGGCAGGGACTGAAGCTTTCTTT.

The rearrangement links TRBV5-1 to TRBJ1-3, with no clear D. V was cut by 0 bases and J by 4 bases, with 8 bases left in between. Germline loops: CDR1 SGHRS, CDR2 YFSETQ. This CDR3 has 14 amino acids. The CDR3 reads CASSLDHEGNTIYF. DNA of the CDR3: TGCGCCAGCAGCTTGGATCACGAAGGAAACACCATATATTTT.

The chain combines TRBV2 with TRBJ2-5, with D perhaps TRBD2 (5 bases). Per germline, CDR1 SNHLY and CDR2 FYNNEI. Trimming cost V 3 bases and J 3 bases, with 8 bases left between them. The CDR3 length is 13 residues. The CDR3: CASSDTSKETQYF. CDR3 coding DNA: TGTGCCAGCAGTGACACTAGTAAAGAGACCCAGTACTTC.

The V and J genes are TRBV2 and TRBJ2-1; perhaps TRBD1 as D (5 bases). Looked up from germline, CDR1 is SNHLY and CDR2 is FYNNEI. The CDR3 has 14 residues. Trimming took 3 bases from V and 3 from J, leaving 9 bases between them. CDR3 loop: CASSEPGNYNEQFF. The CDR3 region has the DNA TGTGCCAGCAGTGAGCCAGGGAACTACAATGAGCAGTTCTTC.

The chain recombines TRBV4-1 with TRBJ2-7; D might be TRBD1 (5 bases). This CDR3 is built from 12 residues. Germline V gene data show CDR1 as MGHRA and CDR2 as YSYEKL. V lost 6 bases, J lost 6 bases, and 12 bases lay in between. As DNA, the CDR3 is TGCGCCAGCAGATTAGGGGATGGCGAGCAGTACTTC. Encoded protein: CASRLGDGEQYF.

V usage is TRBV19 and J usage is TRBJ1-6; possibly TRBD1 for D (5 bases). Germline V lookup: CDR1 LNHDA, CDR2 SQIVND (reference sequence). The CDR3 extends over 16 amino acids. V shed 5 bases and J shed 7 bases, with 18 bases lying between them. DNA of the CDR3: TGTGCCAGTAGTCCCCCCGGGGCGACAGTCAATTCACCCCTCCACTTT. Amino acids: CASSPPGATVNSPLHF. Based on the CDR3 plus reference TRBV19 and TRBJ1-6, the full variable domain is DGGITQSPKYLFRKEGQNVTLSCEQNLNHDAMYWYRQDPGQGLRLIYYSQIVNDFQKGDIAEGYSVSREKKESFPLTVTSAQKNPTAFYLCASSPPGATVNSPLHFGNGTRLTVT.

This clone showed up just once. This chain uses TRBV5-4 with TRBJ2-1, with TRBD1 matching 9 bases. V lost 4 bases, J lost 6 bases, and 11 bases stayed unmatched. The CDR3 is 16 amino acids. Germline V CDR1 and CDR2: SGHNT, YYREEE (reference sequence). The CDR3 reads CASSNPRQGVTNEQFF. The CDR3 DNA sequence: TGTGCCAGCAGCAACCCTAGACAGGGGGTGACCAATGAGCAGTTCTTC.